This entry lists 5 T cell receptor beta chains sequenced from one sample in a study of blood T cell repertoires in COVID-19. The protocol was immunoSEQ multiplex PCR, while the TCRdb copy is restricted to in-frame clones and leaves out a portion. The table records just over 50,000 clones, 80% to 90% of them present only once. The sequenced material came from peripheral blood. These receptors were obtained from a man aged 70-80 years with acute or convalescent COVID-19.

A word on this clone: Other DNA sequences in this sample translate to the same CDR3. The chain couples TRBV5-1 to TRBJ1-4; the match to TRBD1 covers 8 bases. V lost 0 bases to trimming and J lost 3 bases; unmatched junction nucleotides: 4. The CDR3 has 16 amino acids. Germline lookup yields CDR1 SGHRS and CDR2 YFSETQ. The CDR3 DNA sequence: TGCGCCAGCAGCTTGGGGCAGGGGGCCGCTAATGAAAAACTGTTTTTT. Protein product: CASSLGQGAANEKLFF.

The table lists this clone with a few counts. The chain combines TRBV18 with TRBJ2-4; the D gene is possibly TRBD1 (5 bases). Looked up from germline, CDR1 is KGHSH and CDR2 is LQKENI. V was cut by 5 bases and J by 0 bases, with 8 bases left in between. The CDR3 covers 14 residues. CDR3: CASSEQVAKNIQYF. The CDR3 region has the DNA TGTGCCAGCTCAGAACAGGTAGCCAAAAACATTCAGTACTTC.

CDR3 nucleotides: TGTGCCAGCAGTTATGGTTGGGGGGTGAACACTGAAGCTTTCTTT. Its translation: CASSYGWGVNTEAFF. This chain uses TRBV6-2 or TRBV6-3 with TRBJ1-1, with D possibly matching TRBD1 (5 bases). This CDR3 is built from 15 residues. Germline V lookup: CDR1 MNHEY, CDR2 SVGEGT. Trimming removed 3 bases at V and 0 bases at J, with 11 bases between.

The gene calls are TRBV27 and TRBJ1-2; 12 bases line up with TRBD1. CDR3 size: 15 residues. Germline trimming cut 0 bases from V and 8 bases from J; bases unmatched to any gene: 4. Per germline, CDR1 MNHEY and CDR2 SMNVEV (reference sequence). This CDR3 is CASSLSGQGAVGYTF. Written as DNA, the CDR3 is TGTGCCAGCAGTTTATCGGGACAGGGGGCAGTGGGCTACACCTTC.

The chain is built from TRBV13 and TRBJ1-2, with a possible D match to TRBD1 (5 bases). The CDR3 spans 16 residues. Trimming stripped 0 bases from V and 0 bases from J, with 11 bases between. Looked up from germline, CDR1 is PRHDT and CDR2 is FYEKMQ (reference sequence). The CDR3 is CASSLGGAGTNYGYTF. Written as DNA, the CDR3 is TGTGCCAGCAGCTTAGGAGGGGCAGGGACTAACTATGGCTACACCTTC.